This is a list of T cell receptor beta chains from one sample in a study of blood T cell repertoires in COVID-19. Only in-frame clones appear in the TCRdb table, and some are missing; sequencing was by immunoSEQ multiplex PCR. There are a few hundred thousand clones in the sample; approximately 91% occur only once, and almost 9.5% lies in the top ten. The sequencing input was peripheral blood. These receptors came from a man aged 18 to 30 with active or convalescent COVID-19. Both conserved end residues are part of each CDR3. A D gene is named only where the DNA matches it firmly. Clone sizes are given selectively: once, few, many, or a class where the clone is expanded.

TGTGCCAGCAGCCCCGTCAGGGGTGGCACTGAAGCTTTCTTT	CASSPVRGGTEAFF	TRBV7-9	TRBJ1-1	-	-
TGTGCCAGCAGCCCATCCTCCTACGAGCAGTACTTC	CASSPSSYEQYF	TRBV7-2	TRBJ2-7	-	-
TGTGCCAGCAATCCGGACTGGCCCGGGGCCAAAAACATTCAGTACTTC	CASNPDWPGAKNIQYF	TRBV21-1	TRBJ2-4	-	few
TGCGCCAGCAGTGAGATGGACAGGGGGTCCCTCCACGAGCAGTACTTC	CASSEMDRGSLHEQYF	TRBV10-1	TRBJ2-7	TRBD1	-
TGTGCCAGCAGCTCGCCAGGGATAGCTAACTATGGCTACACCTTC	CASSSPGIANYGYTF	TRBV11-2	TRBJ1-2	-	few
TGTGCCAGCAGCACTCAGGGTAGGCCTATTGGCACCGGGGAGCTGTTTTTT	CASSTQGRPIGTGELFF	TRBV7-3	TRBJ2-2	-	-
TGTGCCAGCAGCTTACAGGACAATGAGCAGTTCTTC	CASSLQDNEQFF	TRBV5-5	TRBJ2-1	-	-
TGCGCCAGCAGTGGGGGGAGCAGGAACACCGGGGAGCTGTTTTTT	CASSGGSRNTGELFF	TRBV4-3	TRBJ2-2	-	-
TGTGCCAGCAGCTTATTACGGGGGGGTTACAATGAGCAGTTCTTC	CASSLLRGGYNEQFF	TRBV7-9	TRBJ2-1	TRBD2	-
TGTGCCAGCAGTTACGACAGGGGGCGCGAGACCCAGTACTTC	CASSYDRGRETQYF	TRBV6-2/TRBV6-3	TRBJ2-5	TRBD1	-
TGTGCCAGCAGCACCCAGACAGGGCCTGGGGCCAACGTCCTGACTTTC	CASSTQTGPGANVLTF	TRBV9	TRBJ2-6	TRBD1	-
TGTGCCAGTAGTCCCTTTCTCGACTCTTCCGGGGAGACCCAGTACTTC	CASSPFLDSSGETQYF	TRBV19	TRBJ2-5	-	-
TGTGCCAGCAGCCTGTCCGGGAAGCCCCGCCAGCCCCAGCATTTT	CASSLSGKPRQPQHF	TRBV9	TRBJ1-5	-	-
TGTGCCAGCAGCGCGAACAGGGGTGGAGGGCCCCAGCATTTT	CASSANRGGGPQHF	TRBV2	TRBJ1-5	TRBD1	-